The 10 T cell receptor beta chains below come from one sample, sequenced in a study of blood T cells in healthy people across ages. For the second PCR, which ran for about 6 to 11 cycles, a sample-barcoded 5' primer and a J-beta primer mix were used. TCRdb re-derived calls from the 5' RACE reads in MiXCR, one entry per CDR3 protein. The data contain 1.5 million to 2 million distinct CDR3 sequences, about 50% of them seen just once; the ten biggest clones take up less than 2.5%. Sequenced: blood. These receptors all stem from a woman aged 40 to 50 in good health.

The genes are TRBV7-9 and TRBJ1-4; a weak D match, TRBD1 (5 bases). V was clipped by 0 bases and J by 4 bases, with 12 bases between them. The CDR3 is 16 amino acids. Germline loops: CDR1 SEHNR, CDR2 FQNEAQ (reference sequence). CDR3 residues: CASSLATDSSNEKLFF. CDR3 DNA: TGTGCCAGCAGCTTAGCTACCGACAGCAGTAATGAAAAACTGTTTTTT.

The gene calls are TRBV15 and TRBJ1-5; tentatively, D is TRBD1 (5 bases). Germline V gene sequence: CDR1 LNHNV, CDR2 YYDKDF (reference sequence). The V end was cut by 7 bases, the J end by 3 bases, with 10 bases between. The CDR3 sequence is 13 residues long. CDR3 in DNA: TGTGCCACCACGACAGCTAACAATCAGCCCCAGCATTTT. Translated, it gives CATTTANNQPQHF.

The chain's CDR3 is CSARDPTGGRYIQYF. The CDR3 DNA is TGCAGTGCTAGAGATCCTACAGGGGGCAGGTACATTCAGTACTTC. The J gene is TRBJ2-4, the V gene TRBV20-1; 9 positions match TRBD1. CDR1 and CDR2 (germline): DFQATT, SNEGSKA (reference sequence). The CDR3 totals 15 residues. V was pared by 0 bases and J by 8 bases, with 8 bases of the junction left unmatched.

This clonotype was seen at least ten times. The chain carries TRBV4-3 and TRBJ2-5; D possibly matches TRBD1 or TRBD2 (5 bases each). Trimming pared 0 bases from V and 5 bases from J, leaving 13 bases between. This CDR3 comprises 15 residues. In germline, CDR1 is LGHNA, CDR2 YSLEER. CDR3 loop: CASSQDRGSVETQYF. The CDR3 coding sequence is TGCGCCAGCAGCCAAGACCGGGGCAGCGTCGAGACCCAGTACTTC.

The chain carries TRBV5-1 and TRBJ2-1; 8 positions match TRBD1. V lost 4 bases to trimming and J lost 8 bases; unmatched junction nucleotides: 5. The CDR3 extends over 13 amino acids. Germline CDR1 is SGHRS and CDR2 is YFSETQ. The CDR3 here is CASSVTGAHEQFF. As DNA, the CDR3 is TGCGCCAGCAGCGTGACAGGGGCCCATGAGCAGTTCTTC.

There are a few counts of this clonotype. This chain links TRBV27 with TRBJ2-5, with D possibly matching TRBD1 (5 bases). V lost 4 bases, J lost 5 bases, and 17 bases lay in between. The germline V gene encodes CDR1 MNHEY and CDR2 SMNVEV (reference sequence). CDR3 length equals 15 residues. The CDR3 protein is CASSSTPGFGETQYF. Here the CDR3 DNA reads TGTGCCAGCAGTTCCACCCCAGGGTTTGGGGAGACCCAGTACTTC.

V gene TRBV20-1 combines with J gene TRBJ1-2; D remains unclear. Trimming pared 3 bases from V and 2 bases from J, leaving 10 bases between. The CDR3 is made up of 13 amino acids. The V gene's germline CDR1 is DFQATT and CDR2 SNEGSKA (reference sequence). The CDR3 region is CSARPSGNYGYTF. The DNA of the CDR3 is TGCAGTGCTAGGCCCTCGGGCAACTATGGCTACACCTTC.

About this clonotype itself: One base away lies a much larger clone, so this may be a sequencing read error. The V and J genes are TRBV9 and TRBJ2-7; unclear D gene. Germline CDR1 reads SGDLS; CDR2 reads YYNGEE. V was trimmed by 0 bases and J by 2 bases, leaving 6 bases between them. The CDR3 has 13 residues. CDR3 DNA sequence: TGTGCCAGCAGCGTAGGCAGCGCCTACGAGCAGTACTTC. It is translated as CASSVGSAYEQYF. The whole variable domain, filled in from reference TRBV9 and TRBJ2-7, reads DSGVTQTPKHLITATGQRVTLRCSPRSGDLSVYWYQQSLDQGLQFLIQYYNGEERAKGNILERFSAQQFPDLHSELNLSSLELGDSALYFCASSVGSAYEQYFGPGTRLTVT.

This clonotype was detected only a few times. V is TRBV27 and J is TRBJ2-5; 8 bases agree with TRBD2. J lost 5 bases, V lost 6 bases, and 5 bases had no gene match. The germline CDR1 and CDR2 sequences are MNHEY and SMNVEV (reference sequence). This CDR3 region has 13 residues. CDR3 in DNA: TGTGCCAGCAGGCGGGGGGCCAGCGAGACCCAGTACTTC. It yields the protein CASRRGASETQYF.

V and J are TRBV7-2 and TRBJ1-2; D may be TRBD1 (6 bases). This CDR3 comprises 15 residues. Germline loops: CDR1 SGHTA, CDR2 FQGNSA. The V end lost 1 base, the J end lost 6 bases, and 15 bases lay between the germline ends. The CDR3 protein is CASSLGGSNRDGYTF. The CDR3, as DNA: TGTGCCAGCAGCTTAGGGGGCTCCAACAGGGATGGCTACACCTTC.